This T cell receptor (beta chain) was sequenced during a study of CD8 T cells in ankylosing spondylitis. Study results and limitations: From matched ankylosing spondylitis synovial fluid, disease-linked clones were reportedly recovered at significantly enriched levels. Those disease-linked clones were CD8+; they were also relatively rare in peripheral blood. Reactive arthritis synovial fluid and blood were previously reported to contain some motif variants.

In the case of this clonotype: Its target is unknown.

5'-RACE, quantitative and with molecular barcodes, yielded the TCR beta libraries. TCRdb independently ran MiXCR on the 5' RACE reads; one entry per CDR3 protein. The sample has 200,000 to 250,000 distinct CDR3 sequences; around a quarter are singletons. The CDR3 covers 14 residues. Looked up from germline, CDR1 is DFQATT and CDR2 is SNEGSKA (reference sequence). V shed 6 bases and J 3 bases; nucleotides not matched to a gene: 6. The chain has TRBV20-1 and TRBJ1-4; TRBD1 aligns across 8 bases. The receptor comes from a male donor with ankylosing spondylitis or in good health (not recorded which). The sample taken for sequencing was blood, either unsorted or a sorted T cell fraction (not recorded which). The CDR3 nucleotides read TGCAGTGCAACCGCAGGGGGCTCTAATGAAAAACTGTTTTTT. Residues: CSATAGGSNEKLFF.